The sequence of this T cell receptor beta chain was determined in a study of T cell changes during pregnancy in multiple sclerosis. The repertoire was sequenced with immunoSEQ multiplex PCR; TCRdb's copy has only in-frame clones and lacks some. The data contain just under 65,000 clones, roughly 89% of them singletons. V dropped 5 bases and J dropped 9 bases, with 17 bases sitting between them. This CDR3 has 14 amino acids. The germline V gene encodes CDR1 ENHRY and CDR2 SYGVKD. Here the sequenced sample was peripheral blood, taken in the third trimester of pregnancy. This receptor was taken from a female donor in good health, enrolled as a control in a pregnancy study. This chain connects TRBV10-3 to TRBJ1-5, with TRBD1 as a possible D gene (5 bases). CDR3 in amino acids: CAISPQDKDPPQHF. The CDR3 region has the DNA TGTGCCATCAGTCCTCAGGACAAGGACCCGCCCCAGCATTTT.